A selection of T cell receptor beta chains follows, all from one sample in a study of radiation and T cells in renal cell carcinoma. Method: immunoSEQ multiplex PCR; TCRdb's copy keeps in-frame clones and lacks some. This repertoire shows roughly 100,000 clones, 82% found once; its top ten account for almost 6.5%. The sample in question was blood, obtained from a patient whose treatment included radiotherapy and nephrectomy. The receptors were sampled from a man aged 60 to 69 with renal cell carcinoma. CDR3s include the opening cysteine and the closing phenylalanine or tryptophan. The order of the fields is D gene, CDR3 length, clone size, V gene, J gene, CDR3 protein, CDR3 DNA. A D gene is named only where the DNA matches it firmly. Expanded clones get a size class; other rows say once, few or many, or leave the size out.

.	15	once	TRBV6-5	TRBJ1-5	CASSSGGINNQPQHF	TGTGCCAGCAGTTCCGGGGGAATAAACAATCAGCCCCAGCATTTT
.	15	.	TRBV5-5	TRBJ1-3	CASSLVGLSGNTIYF	TGTGCCAGCAGCTTGGTTGGCCTCTCTGGAAACACCATATATTTT
.	14	.	TRBV27	TRBJ1-5	CARRTGSSNQPQHF	TGTGCCAGACGAACAGGGTCTAGCAATCAGCCCCAGCATTTT
.	15	.	TRBV28	TRBJ1-4	CASSLGGQGDEKLFF	TGTGCCAGCAGTTTAGGAGGGCAGGGTGATGAAAAACTGTTTTTT
.	14	.	TRBV11-2	TRBJ2-7	CASSSSGAYYEQYF	TGTGCCAGCAGCTCCTCCGGGGCCTACTACGAGCAGTACTTC
TRBD2	16	.	TRBV10-3	TRBJ2-7	CAISESTASGSNEQYF	TGTGCCATCAGTGAGTCGACGGCTAGCGGGAGTAACGAGCAGTACTTC
TRBD2	16	.	TRBV5-1	TRBJ2-5	CASSFDPAGVPETQYF	TGCGCCAGCAGCTTTGACCCCGCGGGAGTCCCGGAGACCCAGTACTTC
.	14	few	TRBV4-1	TRBJ1-1	CASSPGRRNTEAFF	TGCGCCAGCAGCCCGGGCAGGAGGAACACTGAAGCTTTCTTT
.	14	once	TRBV5-1	TRBJ1-4	CASSLSGGNEKLFF	TGCGCCAGCAGCTTGAGCGGGGGGAATGAAAAACTGTTTTTT
TRBD1	16	.	TRBV4-1	TRBJ1-2	CASSQDGDSTTYGYTF	TGCGCCAGCAGCCAAGATGGGGACAGCACAACCTATGGCTACACCTTC
.	17	.	TRBV7-7	TRBJ2-3	CAKSTQALEGGTDTQYF	TGTGCCAAGTCTACCCAGGCGCTGGAGGGGGGCACAGATACGCAGTATTTT
TRBD1	15	.	TRBV6-5	TRBJ2-7	CASRPQGARLDEQYF	TGTGCCAGCAGGCCTCAGGGGGCCAGGTTGGACGAGCAGTACTTC
.	13	.	TRBV27	TRBJ1-1	CASSQTQYTEAFF	TGTGCCAGCAGCCAAACCCAGTACACTGAAGCTTTCTTT
TRBD2	17	few	TRBV7-9	TRBJ2-1	CASSRGLAGVSYNEQFF	TGTGCCAGCAGTCGGGGACTAGCGGGAGTCTCCTACAATGAGCAGTTCTTC
TRBD2	17	.	TRBV2	TRBJ2-1	CASSDPRTSGKIDEQFF	TGTGCCAGCAGTGACCCCCGAACTAGCGGGAAGATAGATGAGCAGTTCTTC
TRBD1	16	.	TRBV4-3	TRBJ2-1	CASSQVWTGPYNEQFF	TGCGCCAGCAGCCAAGTGTGGACAGGGCCCTACAATGAGCAGTTCTTC
TRBD1	14	.	TRBV14	TRBJ1-1	CASSRDRIVTEAFF	TGTGCCAGCAGCCGGGACAGGATTGTGACTGAAGCTTTCTTT
.	14	few	TRBV7-9	TRBJ1-2	CASSPTRGNYGYTF	TGTGCCAGCAGCCCCACAAGAGGGAACTATGGCTACACCTTC
.	15	.	TRBV6-4	TRBJ2-1	CASSSLAGTGDEQFF	TGTGCCAGCAGTAGTTTGGCGGGGACTGGGGATGAGCAGTTCTTC
.	11	.	TRBV28	TRBJ2-1	CASPFASEQFF	TGTGCCAGCCCTTTTGCTAGTGAGCAGTTCTTC
TRBD1	15	.	TRBV29-1	TRBJ1-4	CAGTGGLGTNEKLFF	TGCGCGGGGACAGGGGGCCTGGGTACTAATGAAAAACTGTTTTTT
.	19	.	TRBV19	TRBJ2-1	CASSIVWTGASGSFNEQFF	TGTGCCAGTAGTATAGTGTGGACAGGGGCTAGCGGGAGCTTCAATGAGCAGTTCTTC